This note documents a single T cell receptor (beta chain) sequence. PCR employed 60 Vbeta and 13 Jbeta primers. The protocol was immunoSEQ multiplex PCR, while the TCRdb copy is restricted to in-frame clones and leaves out a portion. This sample has around 62,000 clones, with 80% to 90% found just once. This entry belongs to a study of cytomegalovirus exposure and HLA in healthy donors. This receptor was obtained from a woman aged 25-40 years in good health and CMV-seronegative. Sequencing was performed on PBMCs.

The CDR3 here is CASSARLGLRAFF. CDR3 bases: TGTGCCAGCAGTGCTCGTCTCGGGTTACGAGCTTTCTTT. The rearrangement links TRBV27 to TRBJ1-1; no firm D call. V was trimmed by 5 bases and J by 10 bases, leaving 17 bases between them. The CDR3 consists of 13 residues. Germline V gene sequence: CDR1 MNHEY, CDR2 SMNVEV (reference sequence).